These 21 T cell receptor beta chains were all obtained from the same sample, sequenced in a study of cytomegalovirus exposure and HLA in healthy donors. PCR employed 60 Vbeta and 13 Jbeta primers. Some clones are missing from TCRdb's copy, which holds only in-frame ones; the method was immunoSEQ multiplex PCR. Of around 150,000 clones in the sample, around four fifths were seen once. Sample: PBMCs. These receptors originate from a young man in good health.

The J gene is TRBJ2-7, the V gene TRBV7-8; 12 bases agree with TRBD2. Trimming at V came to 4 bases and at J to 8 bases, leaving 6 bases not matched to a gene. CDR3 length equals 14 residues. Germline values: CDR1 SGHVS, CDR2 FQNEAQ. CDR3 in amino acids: CASSSGLAGAQQYF. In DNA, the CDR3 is TGTGCCAGCAGCTCGGGACTAGCGGGTGCGCAGCAGTACTTC.

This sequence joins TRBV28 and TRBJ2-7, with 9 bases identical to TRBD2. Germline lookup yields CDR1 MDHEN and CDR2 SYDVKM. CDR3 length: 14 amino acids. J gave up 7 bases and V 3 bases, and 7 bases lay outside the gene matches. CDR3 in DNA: TGTGCCAGCAGTTTCGGTAGCGGGAGCTTGGAGCAGTACTTC. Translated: CASSFGSGSLEQYF. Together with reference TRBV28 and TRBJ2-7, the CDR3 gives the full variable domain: DVKVTQSSRYLVKRTGEKVFLECVQDMDHENMFWYRQDPGLGLRLIYFSYDVKMKEKGDIPEGYSVSREKKERFSLILESASTNQTSMYLCASSFGSGSLEQYFGPGTRLTVT.

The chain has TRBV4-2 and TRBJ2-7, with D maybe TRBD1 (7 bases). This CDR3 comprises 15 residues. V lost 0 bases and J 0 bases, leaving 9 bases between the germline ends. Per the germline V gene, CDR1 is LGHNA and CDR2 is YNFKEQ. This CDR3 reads CASSQEEGASYEQYF. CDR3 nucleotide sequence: TGTGCCAGCAGCCAAGAGGAGGGGGCCTCCTACGAGCAGTACTTC.

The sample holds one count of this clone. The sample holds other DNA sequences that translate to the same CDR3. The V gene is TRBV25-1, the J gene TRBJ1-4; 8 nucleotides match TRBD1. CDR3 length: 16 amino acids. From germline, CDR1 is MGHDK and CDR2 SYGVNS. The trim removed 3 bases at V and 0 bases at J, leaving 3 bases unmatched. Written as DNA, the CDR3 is TGTGCCAGCAGTGATGTACAGGGGGCAACTAATGAAAAACTGTTTTTT. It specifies CASSDVQGATNEKLFF.

The CDR3 sequence: CASSLGGTTRTDTQYF. In DNA, the CDR3 is TGTGCCAGCAGCTTGGGGGGGACTACCCGCACAGATACGCAGTATTTT. The chain has TRBV5-4 and TRBJ2-3, with TRBD2 matching 7 bases. The CDR3 has 16 amino acids. CDR1 SGHNT and CDR2 YYREEE come from the germline V gene (reference sequence). J lost 1 base, V lost 0 bases, and 5 bases had no gene match.

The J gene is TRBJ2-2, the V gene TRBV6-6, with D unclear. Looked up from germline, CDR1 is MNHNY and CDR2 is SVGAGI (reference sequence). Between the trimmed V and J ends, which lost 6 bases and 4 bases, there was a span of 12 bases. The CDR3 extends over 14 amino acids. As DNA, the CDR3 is TGTGCCAGCAGCCTACAGTTGGGCACCGGGGAGCTGTTTTTT. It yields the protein CASSLQLGTGELFF.

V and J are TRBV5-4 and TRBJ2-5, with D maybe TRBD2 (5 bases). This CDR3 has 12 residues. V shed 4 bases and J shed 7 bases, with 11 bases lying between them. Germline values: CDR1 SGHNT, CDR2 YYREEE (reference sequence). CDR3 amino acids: CASSPSEGTQYF. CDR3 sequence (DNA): TGTGCCAGCAGCCCTTCAGAGGGGACCCAGTACTTC.

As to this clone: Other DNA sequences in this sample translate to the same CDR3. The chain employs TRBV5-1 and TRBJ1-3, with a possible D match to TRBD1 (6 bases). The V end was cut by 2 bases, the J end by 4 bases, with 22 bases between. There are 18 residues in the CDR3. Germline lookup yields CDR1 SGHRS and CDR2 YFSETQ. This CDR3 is CASSFRGPPGEIGNTIYF. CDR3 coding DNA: TGCGCCAGCAGCTTTCGGGGTCCCCCAGGGGAAATCGGAAACACCATATATTTT.

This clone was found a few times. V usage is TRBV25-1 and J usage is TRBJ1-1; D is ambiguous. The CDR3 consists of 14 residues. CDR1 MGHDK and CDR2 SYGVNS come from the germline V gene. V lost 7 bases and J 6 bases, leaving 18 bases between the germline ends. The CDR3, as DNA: TGTGCCAGCACCAAAGCCTCGATGGACTCTGAAGCTTTCTTT. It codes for CASTKASMDSEAFF.

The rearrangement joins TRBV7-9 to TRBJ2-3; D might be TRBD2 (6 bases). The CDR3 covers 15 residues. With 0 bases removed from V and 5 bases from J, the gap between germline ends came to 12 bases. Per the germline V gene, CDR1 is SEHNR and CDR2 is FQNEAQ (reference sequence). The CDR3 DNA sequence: TGTGCCAGCAGCTTAGCCAGCGGGCGAAAAGATACGCAGTATTTT. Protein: CASSLASGRKDTQYF.

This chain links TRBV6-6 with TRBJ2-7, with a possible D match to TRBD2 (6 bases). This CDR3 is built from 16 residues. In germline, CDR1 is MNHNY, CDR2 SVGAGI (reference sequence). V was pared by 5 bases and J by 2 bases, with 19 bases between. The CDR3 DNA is TGTGCCAGCAGTGTATGGGTGGGCGGGGTTACCTACGAGCAGTACTTC. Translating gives CASSVWVGGVTYEQYF.

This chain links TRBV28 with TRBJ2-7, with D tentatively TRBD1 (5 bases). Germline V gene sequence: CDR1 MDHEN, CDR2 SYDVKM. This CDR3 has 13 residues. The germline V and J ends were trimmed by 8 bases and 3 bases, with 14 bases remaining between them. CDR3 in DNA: TGTGCCAGCGGGGCCCTACAGATCTACGAGCAGTACTTC. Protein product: CASGALQIYEQYF.

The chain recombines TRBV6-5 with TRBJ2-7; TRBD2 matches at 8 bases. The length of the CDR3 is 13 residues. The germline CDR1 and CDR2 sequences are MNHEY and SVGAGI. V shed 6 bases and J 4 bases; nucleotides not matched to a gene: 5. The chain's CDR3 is CASSLEREYEQYF. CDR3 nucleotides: TGTGCCAGCAGCCTTGAGCGGGAGTACGAGCAGTACTTC.

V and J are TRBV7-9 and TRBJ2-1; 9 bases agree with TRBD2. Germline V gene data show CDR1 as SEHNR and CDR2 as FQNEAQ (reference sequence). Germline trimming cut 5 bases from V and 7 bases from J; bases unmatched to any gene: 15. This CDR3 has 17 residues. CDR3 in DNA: TGTGCCAGCAGCCAATCCTGGGCAGCGGGAGGAATGAATGAGCAGTTCTTC. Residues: CASSQSWAAGGMNEQFF. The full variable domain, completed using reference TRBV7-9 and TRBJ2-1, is DTGVSQNPRHKITKRGQNVTFRCDPISEHNRLYWYRQTLGQGPEFLTYFQNEAQLEKSRLLSDRFSAERPKGSFSTLEIQRTEQGDSAMYLCASSQSWAAGGMNEQFFGPGTRLTVL.

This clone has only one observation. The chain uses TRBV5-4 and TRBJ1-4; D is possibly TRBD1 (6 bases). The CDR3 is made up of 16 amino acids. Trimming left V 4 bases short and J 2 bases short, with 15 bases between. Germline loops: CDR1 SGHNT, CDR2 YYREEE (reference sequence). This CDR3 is CASSQTSTGTNEKLFF. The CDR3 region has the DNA TGTGCCAGCAGCCAAACCTCAACAGGGACTAATGAAAAACTGTTTTTT.

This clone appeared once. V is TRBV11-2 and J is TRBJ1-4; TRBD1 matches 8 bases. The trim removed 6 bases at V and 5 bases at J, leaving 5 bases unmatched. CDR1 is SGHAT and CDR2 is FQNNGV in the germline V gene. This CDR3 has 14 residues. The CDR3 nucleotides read TGTGCCAGCAGTGCAGGGACAGGAAATGAAAAACTGTTTTTT. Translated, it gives CASSAGTGNEKLFF.

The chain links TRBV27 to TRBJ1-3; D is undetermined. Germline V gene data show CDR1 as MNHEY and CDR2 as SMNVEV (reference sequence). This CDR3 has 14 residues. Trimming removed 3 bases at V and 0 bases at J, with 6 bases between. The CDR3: CASSLSYSGNTIYF. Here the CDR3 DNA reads TGTGCCAGCAGTTTGTCGTACTCTGGAAACACCATATATTTT.

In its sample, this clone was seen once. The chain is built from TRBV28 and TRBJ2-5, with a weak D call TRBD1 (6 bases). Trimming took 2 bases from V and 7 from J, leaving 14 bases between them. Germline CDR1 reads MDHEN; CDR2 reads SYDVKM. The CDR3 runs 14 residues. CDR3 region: CASSLRGTDGTQYF. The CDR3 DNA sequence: TGTGCCAGCAGTTTAAGGGGGACCGACGGGACCCAGTACTTC.

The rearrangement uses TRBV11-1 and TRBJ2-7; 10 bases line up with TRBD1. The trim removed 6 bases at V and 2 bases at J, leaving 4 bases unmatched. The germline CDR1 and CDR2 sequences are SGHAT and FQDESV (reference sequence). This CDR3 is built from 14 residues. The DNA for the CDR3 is TGTGCCAGCAGGCCGGGACAGGGGCCCTACGAGCAGTACTTC. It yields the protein CASRPGQGPYEQYF.

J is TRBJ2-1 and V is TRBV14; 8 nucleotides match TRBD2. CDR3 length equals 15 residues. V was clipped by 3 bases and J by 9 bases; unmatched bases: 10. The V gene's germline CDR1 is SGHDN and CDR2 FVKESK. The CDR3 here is CASSHPGLVIGEQFF. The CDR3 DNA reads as TGTGCCAGCAGCCACCCGGGACTAGTGATCGGTGAGCAGTTCTTC.

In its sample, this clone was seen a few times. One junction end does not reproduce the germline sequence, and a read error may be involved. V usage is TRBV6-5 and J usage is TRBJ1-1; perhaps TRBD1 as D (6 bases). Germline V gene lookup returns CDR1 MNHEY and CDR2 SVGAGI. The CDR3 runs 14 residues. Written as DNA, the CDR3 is TGTGCCAGCACCAAGGGGGGGACTCTTACTGGAGCTTTCTTT. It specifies CASTKGGTLTGAFF.